A selection of T cell receptor beta chains follows, all from one sample in a study of blood T cells in healthy people across ages. A single record per CDR3 protein comes from TCRdb applying MiXCR to the 5' RACE reads. The table records 650,000 to 1,000,000 distinct CDR3 sequences, about 36% of them present only once. The sample consisted of blood. All receptors derive from a man aged 18-30 years in good health. CDR3s include the opening cysteine and the closing phenylalanine or tryptophan. The D gene is left open where the match is weak. Only some rows state a clone size, as once, few, many or a class for expanded clones.

size: -
J: TRBJ2-7
V: TRBV7-2
D: -
DNA: TGTGCCAGCAGCTTAGCGCAGGGGAAATCGTACGAGCAGTACTTC
CDR3: CASSLAQGKSYEQYF

size: -
J: TRBJ1-1
V: TRBV9
D: -
DNA: TGTGCCAGCAGCTCCCCCACTGAAGCTTTCTTT
CDR3: CASSSPTEAFF

size: few
J: TRBJ2-3
V: TRBV7-2
D: TRBD2
DNA: TGTGCCAGCAGCTTGGGACTAGCGAAGAGCACAGATACGCAGTATTTT
CDR3: CASSLGLAKSTDTQYF

size: -
J: TRBJ2-3
V: TRBV12-5
D: -
DNA: TGTGCTAGTGGGAAGACCTTAGGGACGTATGGAGATACGCAGTATTTT
CDR3: CASGKTLGTYGDTQYF

size: few
J: TRBJ1-2
V: TRBV29-1
D: -
DNA: TGCAGCGTGGCGACAGGCTATGGCTACACCTTC
CDR3: CSVATGYGYTF

size: -
J: TRBJ1-2
V: TRBV5-5
D: -
DNA: TGTGCCGGCAGCCCGGGACCGATTAACTATGGCTACACCTTC
CDR3: CAGSPGPINYGYTF

size: few
J: TRBJ1-5
V: TRBV20-1
D: -
DNA: TGCAGTGCTAATCTTCTGGGTGAGGTTAATCAGCCCCAGCATTTT
CDR3: CSANLLGEVNQPQHF

size: many
J: TRBJ2-1
V: TRBV10-3
D: TRBD1
DNA: TGTGCCACCCTGGACAGGGGCTCCTACAATGAGCAGTTCTTC
CDR3: CATLDRGSYNEQFF

size: many
J: TRBJ2-3
V: TRBV12-3/TRBV12-4
D: -
DNA: TGTGCCAGCAGCCCCGACAGGTACACAGATACGCAGTATTTT
CDR3: CASSPDRYTDTQYF

size: -
J: TRBJ2-1
V: TRBV7-9
D: -
DNA: TGTGCCAGCAGCTTCCCCGACACTACTTCCTACGAGCAGTTCTTC
CDR3: CASSFPDTTSYEQFF

size: few
J: TRBJ2-7
V: TRBV7-9
D: -
DNA: TGTGCCAGCAGCACGGACAACTACGAGCAGTACTTC
CDR3: CASSTDNYEQYF

size: few
J: TRBJ1-2
V: TRBV7-2
D: -
DNA: TGTGCCAGCAGCTTACCGGACGGAAGCTATGGCTACACCTTC
CDR3: CASSLPDGSYGYTF

size: -
J: TRBJ1-1
V: TRBV20-1
D: -
DNA: TGCAGTGCTAGGCAAACTACAGGGAACACTGAAGCTTTCTTT
CDR3: CSARQTTGNTEAFF

size: -
J: TRBJ2-1
V: TRBV27
D: TRBD1
DNA: TGTGCCAGCAGCCCCCCCAGGGGGCAATACAATGAGCAGTTCTTC
CDR3: CASSPPRGQYNEQFF

size: -
J: TRBJ1-5
V: TRBV7-2
D: -
DNA: TGTGCCAGCAGCTTAGTAGGGGCGCAAGGTCAGCCCCAGCATTTT
CDR3: CASSLVGAQGQPQHF

size: -
J: TRBJ1-5
V: TRBV15
D: -
DNA: TGTGCCACCAGCAGAGATAGGAACAGGGCACAGCCCCAGCATTTT
CDR3: CATSRDRNRAQPQHF

size: few
J: TRBJ1-5
V: TRBV20-1
D: TRBD1
DNA: TGCAGTGCCCCCCCCGGGACAGAGTATAGCAATCAGCCCCAGCATTTT
CDR3: CSAPPGTEYSNQPQHF

size: -
J: TRBJ2-1
V: TRBV14
D: TRBD2
DNA: TGTGCCAGCAGCCACTTGACTAGCGGGGGCCTCAATGAGCAGTTCTTC
CDR3: CASSHLTSGGLNEQFF

size: few
J: TRBJ2-7
V: TRBV18
D: TRBD2
DNA: TGTGCCAGCTCACCACCGCCTAGCGGGGAGTACGAGCAGTACTTC
CDR3: CASSPPPSGEYEQYF

size: -
J: TRBJ2-1
V: TRBV5-1
D: -
DNA: TGCGCCAGCAGCTTCCAGGGGAGCTCCTACAATGAGCAGTTCTTC
CDR3: CASSFQGSSYNEQFF

size: many
J: TRBJ2-5
V: TRBV18
D: TRBD1
DNA: TGTGCCAGCTCTGACAGGGGGGAAGGAGAGACCCAGTACTTC
CDR3: CASSDRGEGETQYF

size: -
J: TRBJ1-1
V: TRBV19
D: -
DNA: TGTGCCAGTAGTATCCGGACAGCCCGAGGCACTGAAGCTTTCTTT
CDR3: CASSIRTARGTEAFF

size: few
J: TRBJ1-1
V: TRBV5-8
D: -
DNA: TGTGCCAGCAGCTCCTTCCTGGGAGCTTTCTTT
CDR3: CASSSFLGAFF

size: few
J: TRBJ1-2
V: TRBV5-1
D: TRBD1
DNA: TGCGCCAGCAGCGTGGGGACAGAGAATGGCTACACCTTC
CDR3: CASSVGTENGYTF

size: many
J: TRBJ1-2
V: TRBV20-1
D: TRBD1
DNA: TGCAGTGCTAGGATAGGGACAGGGGGCGCGAAGGGCTACACCTTC
CDR3: CSARIGTGGAKGYTF

size: -
J: TRBJ2-5
V: TRBV19
D: -
DNA: TGTGCCAGTAGTGGACCGGGACCCCAAGAGACCCAGTACTTC
CDR3: CASSGPGPQETQYF

size: few
J: TRBJ2-3
V: TRBV7-8
D: TRBD1
DNA: TGTGCCAGCAGCCCAAGACAGGGGGCGGCAGATACGCAGTATTTT
CDR3: CASSPRQGAADTQYF

size: -
J: TRBJ1-5
V: TRBV5-1
D: TRBD1
DNA: TGCGCCAGCAGTCTAATCACAGGGGGCAAAAGCCCGCTTCATCAGCCCCAGCATTTT
CDR3: CASSLITGGKSPLHQPQHF

size: -
J: TRBJ2-3
V: TRBV18
D: -
DNA: TGTGCCAGCTCACCCGGGACGGAGGGTCCCACAGATACGCAGTATTTT
CDR3: CASSPGTEGPTDTQYF

size: -
J: TRBJ1-1
V: TRBV5-1
D: TRBD1
DNA: TGCGCCAGCAGCTTGAAGGCGGGACAGACTTACACTGAAGCTTTCTTT
CDR3: CASSLKAGQTYTEAFF

size: few
J: TRBJ1-5
V: TRBV12-3/TRBV12-4
D: -
DNA: TGTGCCAGCAGTTTAGCGCGGGATAGCGGTCAGCCCCAGCATTTT
CDR3: CASSLARDSGQPQHF

size: -
J: TRBJ2-3
V: TRBV20-1
D: -
DNA: TGCAGTGCCCATCGAGGACCCCTGCTAACAGATACGCAGTATTTT
CDR3: CSAHRGPLLTDTQYF

size: -
J: TRBJ2-1
V: TRBV9
D: -
DNA: TGTGCCAGCAGCGACGACAGGAGCTCCTACAATGAGCAGTTCTTC
CDR3: CASSDDRSSYNEQFF

size: few
J: TRBJ2-5
V: TRBV5-1
D: -
DNA: TGCGCCAGCACGCGGGACGCCCAAGAGACCCAGTACTTC
CDR3: CASTRDAQETQYF

size: few
J: TRBJ1-5
V: TRBV10-3
D: -
DNA: TGTGCCATCAGTGAGGGGGCCGAAGGGCCCCAGCATTTT
CDR3: CAISEGAEGPQHF

size: -
J: TRBJ2-7
V: TRBV7-8
D: -
DNA: TGTGCCAGCAGCTTAGGGGACGCAACCGAGCAGTACTTC
CDR3: CASSLGDATEQYF

size: few
J: TRBJ2-1
V: TRBV7-9
D: -
DNA: TGTGCCAGCCGTGGTAGGGGGGCTGACTCCTACAATGAGCAGTTCTTC
CDR3: CASRGRGADSYNEQFF

size: few
J: TRBJ1-5
V: TRBV6-2/TRBV6-3
D: TRBD1
DNA: TGTGCCAGCAGTCCAACGGGACAGCGCAATCAGCCCCAGCATTTT
CDR3: CASSPTGQRNQPQHF